This T cell receptor beta chain is from a study of control samples from healthy donors and cancer patients. Assay used: immunoSEQ multiplex PCR; TCRdb lists only in-frame clones, some missing. This sample carries 100,000 to 150,000 clones, 92% of them seen once, and the ten largest clones take less than 2.5%. This CDR3 has 13 residues. Germline assignment: CDR1 MGHDK and CDR2 SYGVNS. Trimming took 5 bases from V and 8 from J, leaving 12 bases between them. The TCR originated in a woman aged 45-60 years in good health. The material sequenced was blood. The genes are TRBV25-1 and TRBJ1-4, with D possibly matching TRBD1 (6 bases). DNA of the CDR3: TGTGCCAGCAGTCGCGGGGGCCGGGAAAAACTGTTTTTT. It codes for CASSRGGREKLFF.